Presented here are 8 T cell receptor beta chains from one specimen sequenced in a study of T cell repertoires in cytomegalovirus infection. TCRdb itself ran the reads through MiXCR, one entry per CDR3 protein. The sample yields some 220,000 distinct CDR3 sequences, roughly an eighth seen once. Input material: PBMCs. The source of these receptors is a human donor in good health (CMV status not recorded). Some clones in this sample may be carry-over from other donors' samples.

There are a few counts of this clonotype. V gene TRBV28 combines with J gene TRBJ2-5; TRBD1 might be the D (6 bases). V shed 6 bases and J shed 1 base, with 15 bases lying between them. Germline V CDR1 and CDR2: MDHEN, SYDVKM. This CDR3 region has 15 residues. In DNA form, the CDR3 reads TGTGCCAGCAGCCCAGGAAGGGGGATCCAAGAGACCCAGTACTTC. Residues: CASSPGRGIQETQYF.

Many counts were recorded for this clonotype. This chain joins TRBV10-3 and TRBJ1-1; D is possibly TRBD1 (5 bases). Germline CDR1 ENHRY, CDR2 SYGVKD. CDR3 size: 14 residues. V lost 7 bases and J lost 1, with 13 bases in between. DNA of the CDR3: TGTGCCATCAAATTGAACGGGGCGAACACTGAAGCTTTCTTT. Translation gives CAIKLNGANTEAFF.

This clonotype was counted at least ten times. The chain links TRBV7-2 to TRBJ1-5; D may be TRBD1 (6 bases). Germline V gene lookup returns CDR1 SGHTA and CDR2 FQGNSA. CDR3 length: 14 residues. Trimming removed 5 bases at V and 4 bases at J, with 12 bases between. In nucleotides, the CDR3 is TGTGCCAGCAGCAAGGCACAGGGAAATCAGCCCCAGCATTTT. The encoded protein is CASSKAQGNQPQHF. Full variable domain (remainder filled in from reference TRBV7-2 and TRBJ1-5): GAGVSQSPSNKVTEKGKDVELRCDPISGHTALYWYRQSLGQGLEFLIYFQGNSAPDKSGLPSDRFSAERTGGSVSTLTIQRTQQEDSAVYLCASSKAQGNQPQHFGDGTRLSIL.

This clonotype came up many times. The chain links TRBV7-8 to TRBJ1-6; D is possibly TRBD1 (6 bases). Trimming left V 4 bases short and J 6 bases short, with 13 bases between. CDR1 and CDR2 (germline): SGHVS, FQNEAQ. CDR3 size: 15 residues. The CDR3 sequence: CASSSAQGSNSPLHF. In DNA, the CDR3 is TGTGCCAGCAGCTCAGCTCAGGGGAGTAATTCACCCCTCCACTTT.

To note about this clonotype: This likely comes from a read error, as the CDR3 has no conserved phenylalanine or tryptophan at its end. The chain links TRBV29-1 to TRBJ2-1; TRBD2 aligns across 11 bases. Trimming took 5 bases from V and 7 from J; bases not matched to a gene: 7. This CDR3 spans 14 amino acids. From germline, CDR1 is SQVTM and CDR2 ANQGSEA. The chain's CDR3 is CSVRTSGRVNEQFL. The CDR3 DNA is TGCAGCGTTCGAACTAGCGGGAGAGTGAATGAGCAGTTCCTC.

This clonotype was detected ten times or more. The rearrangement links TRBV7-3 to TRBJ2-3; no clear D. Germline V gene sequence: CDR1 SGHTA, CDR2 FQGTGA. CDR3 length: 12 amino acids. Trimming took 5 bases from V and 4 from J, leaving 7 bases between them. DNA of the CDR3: TGTGCCAGCAGCCAATACTCAGATACGCAGTATTTT. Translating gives CASSQYSDTQYF.

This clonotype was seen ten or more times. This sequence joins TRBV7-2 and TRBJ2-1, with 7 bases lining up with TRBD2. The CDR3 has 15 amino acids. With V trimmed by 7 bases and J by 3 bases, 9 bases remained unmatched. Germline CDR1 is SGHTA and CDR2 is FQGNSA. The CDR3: CASTPRQRDYNEQFF. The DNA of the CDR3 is TGTGCCAGCACCCCCCGTCAGCGGGACTACAATGAGCAGTTCTTC.

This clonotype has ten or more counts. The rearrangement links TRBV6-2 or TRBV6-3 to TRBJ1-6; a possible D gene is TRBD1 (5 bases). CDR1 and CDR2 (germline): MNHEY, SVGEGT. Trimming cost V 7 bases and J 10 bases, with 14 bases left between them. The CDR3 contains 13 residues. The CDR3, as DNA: TGTGCCAGCATGGGGTCGGGACGGTCACCCCTCCACTTT. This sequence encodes CASMGSGRSPLHF.